This is a list of T cell receptor beta chains from one sample in a study of blood T cell repertoires in COVID-19. Libraries were prepared by immunoSEQ multiplex PCR; TCRdb keeps only in-frame clonotypes and omits some of them. The sample has about 240,000 clones, around 86% seen once; the top ten hold less than 8.5%. The sample taken for sequencing was peripheral blood. These receptors were obtained from a woman between 65 and 79 years old with active or convalescent COVID-19. Both conserved end residues are part of each CDR3. Fields, in order: J gene, clone size, D gene, V gene, CDR3 protein, CDR3 DNA. The D gene is left open where the match is weak. Not every row has a clone size; where given, it reads once, few, many or a size class.

>TRBJ2-7|.|.|TRBV5-1
CASSLGGPDEQYF
TGCGCCAGCAGCTTAGGGGGTCCCGACGAGCAGTACTTC
>TRBJ1-2|few|.|TRBV6-6
CATQGVPGYTF
TGTGCCACCCAAGGGGTTCCTGGCTACACCTTC
>TRBJ1-5|few|.|TRBV6-5
CASRGNGDQPQHF
TGTGCCAGCAGAGGAAACGGGGATCAGCCCCAGCATTTT
>TRBJ2-3|.|.|TRBV6-2/TRBV6-3
CASSYAGSADTQYF
TGTGCCAGCAGTTACGCGGGCAGCGCAGATACGCAGTATTTT
>TRBJ1-5|.|TRBD1|TRBV24-1
CATSDRGRGYQPQHF
TGTGCCACCAGTGATCGTGGCAGGGGGTATCAGCCCCAGCATTTT
>TRBJ2-1|.|.|TRBV4-3
CASSQIMDSSSYNEQFF
TGCGCCAGCAGCCAAATAATGGACTCGAGCTCCTACAATGAGCAGTTCTTC
>TRBJ1-1|.|.|TRBV11-3
CASSFDGRLGSTEAFF
TGTGCCAGCAGCTTCGACGGAAGACTGGGTTCCACTGAAGCTTTCTTT
>TRBJ2-3|once|TRBD1|TRBV10-2
CASRETGGTDTQYF
TGCGCCAGCAGGGAGACAGGGGGCACAGATACGCAGTATTTT
>TRBJ2-5|.|TRBD1|TRBV4-1
CASSQEGQGEETQYF
TGCGCCAGCAGCCAAGAGGGACAGGGGGAAGAGACCCAGTACTTC
>TRBJ2-7|.|.|TRBV5-4
CASSFPGSSYEQYF
TGTGCCAGCAGCTTCCCTGGGAGCTCCTACGAGCAGTACTTC
>TRBJ2-3|.|TRBD2|TRBV28
CASSGGGSVDTQYF
TGTGCCAGCAGTGGCGGGGGGTCTGTAGATACGCAGTATTTT
>TRBJ2-5|.|TRBD2|TRBV9
CASSVATFTSGGLSQETQYF
TGTGCCAGCAGCGTAGCTACTTTTACTAGCGGGGGCTTGTCACAAGAGACCCAGTACTTC